Listed below are T cell receptor beta chains from one sample, sequenced in a study of OX40 agonist ivuxolimab in advanced cancers. Libraries were prepared by immunoSEQ multiplex PCR; TCRdb keeps only in-frame clonotypes and omits some of them. The sample records tens of thousands of clones, about nine tenths being singletons. The source material was CD4+ or CD8+ T cells sorted from blood, sampled in a trial of the OX40 agonist ivuxolimab. These receptors came from an adult with an advanced solid tumor such as melanoma, head and neck, liver or kidney cancer. The CDR3 runs from the conserved cysteine through the conserved F or W. D genes are given only for firm matches. Where a row states a size, it is once, few, many or the class of an expanded clone; other rows omit it.

>TRBJ2-3|TRBV7-3|TRBD2|16|NA
TGTGCCAGCAGCACCGGGACTAGCGGTTCCACAGATACGCAGTATTTT
CASSTGTSGSTDTQYF
>TRBJ2-3|TRBV14|NA|12|NA
TGTGCCAGCAGCCTACTCACAGATACGCAGTATTTT
CASSLLTDTQYF
>TRBJ2-7|TRBV28|NA|15|once
TGTGCCAGCAGTTCTCCAGGGCAGGTTACTCACGAGCAGTACTTC
CASSSPGQVTHEQYF
>TRBJ2-3|TRBV5-1|TRBD2|19|NA
TGCGCCAGCAGCACCGGAGGTCCGGGACTAGCGCCTAGCACAGATACGCAGTATTTT
CASSTGGPGLAPSTDTQYF
>TRBJ1-2|TRBV4-2|NA|14|NA
TGTGCCAGCAGCCACAACGGGGGGGCTGATGGCTACACCTTC
CASSHNGGADGYTF
>TRBJ1-1|TRBV2|NA|15|NA
TGTGCCAGAGCCTGGACAGAACTTGAAGCCACTGAAGCTTTCTTT
CARAWTELEATEAFF
>TRBJ2-3|TRBV9|TRBD1|17|NA
TGTGCCAGCAGCCAAAGAGGACAGGGGCGTTCGGCAGATACGCAGTATTTT
CASSQRGQGRSADTQYF
>TRBJ1-4|TRBV2|TRBD1|14|NA
TGTGCCAGCAGGGCAGGGGGGGGTAATGAAAAACTGTTTTTT
CASRAGGGNEKLFF
>TRBJ1-1|TRBV2|TRBD1|12|few
TGTGCCAGCAGGACAGGGGGCACTGAAGCTTTCTTT
CASRTGGTEAFF
>TRBJ2-4|TRBV5-6|TRBD1|14|NA
TGTGCCAGCAGCACGTGGGACAGGGAAAACATTCAGTACTTC
CASSTWDRENIQYF
>TRBJ2-7|TRBV5-6|TRBD2|15|NA
TGTGCCAGCAATCGGGGACTAGCGGGACCCTACGAGCAGTACTTC
CASNRGLAGPYEQYF
>TRBJ1-1|TRBV18|NA|10|NA
TGTGCCAGCTCAGGTACTGAAGCTTTCTTT
CASSGTEAFF
>TRBJ1-5|TRBV28|NA|16|NA
TGTGCCAGCAAGGACTTCGGGGGGTATAGCAATCAGCCCCAGCATTTT
CASKDFGGYSNQPQHF
>TRBJ1-5|TRBV28|NA|10|NA
TGTGCCAGCAACGGGGAGCCCCAGCATTTT
CASNGEPQHF
>TRBJ1-2|TRBV5-4|TRBD1|17|NA
TGTGCCAGCAGCCCGGGGGGACAGGCGTTACCGGGCTATGGCTACACCTTC
CASSPGGQALPGYGYTF
>TRBJ2-1|TRBV19|NA|15|NA
TGTGCCAGTAGATTGGGACTGAACTCCTACAATGAGCAGTTCTTC
CASRLGLNSYNEQFF
>TRBJ2-7|TRBV11-3|NA|14|NA
TGTGCCAGCAGCCCCGGGACATTGGACTACGAGCAGTACTTC
CASSPGTLDYEQYF
>TRBJ2-7|TRBV5-6|NA|15|once
TGTGCCAGCAGCTCTCAGGGGGGTAGCTCCTACGAGCAGTACTTC
CASSSQGGSSYEQYF
>TRBJ2-3|TRBV6-4|TRBD2|14|NA
TGTGCCAGCAGTGACAAAGCGGGGGTTGGTACGCAGTATTTT
CASSDKAGVGTQYF
>TRBJ2-5|TRBV7-8|TRBD2|17|NA
TGTGCCAGCAGCTTAGGAGGGACTAGCGGGAGAGGAGAGACCCAGTACTTC
CASSLGGTSGRGETQYF
>TRBJ1-2|TRBV6-6|NA|14|NA
TGTGCCAGCAGTCCCGGGACAATAAACTATGGCTACACCTTC
CASSPGTINYGYTF
>TRBJ2-1|TRBV7-9|TRBD2|16|NA
TGTGCCAGCAGCGACTTCTCTAGCGGGGTTAACAATGAGCAGTTCTTC
CASSDFSSGVNNEQFF
>TRBJ2-3|TRBV6-4|NA|16|NA
TGTGCCAGCAGTGACTCGGGGGGAGTGGAGGCAGATACGCAGTATTTT
CASSDSGGVEADTQYF
>TRBJ1-4|TRBV7-9|TRBD1|14|NA
TGTGCCAGCAGGCGGGACAGCATTAATGAAAAACTGTTTTTT
CASRRDSINEKLFF
>TRBJ2-7|TRBV9|TRBD2|16|NA
TGTGCCAGCAGCGTAGGACGGGGCGGGGGGGTCCACGAGCAGTACTTC
CASSVGRGGGVHEQYF
>TRBJ2-1|TRBV5-1|TRBD2|16|NA
TGCGCCAGCAGCTTGTCGACTAGCGGGGTGTACAATGAGCAGTTCTTC
CASSLSTSGVYNEQFF
>TRBJ2-7|TRBV28|NA|11|NA
TGTGCCAGCAGTTACAGGGACGAGCAGTACTTC
CASSYRDEQYF
>TRBJ2-5|TRBV19|NA|12|NA
TGTGCCAGTAGTCCGCCGGATGGAGTCCAGTACTTC
CASSPPDGVQYF
>TRBJ2-7|TRBV7-3|NA|11|NA
TGTGCCAGCAGCTTCAGGTACGAGCAGTACTTC
CASSFRYEQYF